Listed below are T cell receptor beta chains from one sample, sequenced in a study of blood T cell repertoires in COVID-19. Here immunoSEQ multiplex PCR was the method, and the copy in TCRdb shows in-frame clones only, minus some. Of 200,000 or so clones listed, around 82% were seen once; the top ten hold around 2%. Sequenced: peripheral blood. The source of these receptors is a woman aged 55-69 years with acute or convalescent COVID-19. The CDR3 runs from the conserved cysteine through the conserved F or W. The D gene is left open where the match is weak. The size entry is marked missing in some rows and otherwise reads once, few, many or a size class.

D | J | V | size | CDR3 | DNA
TRBD2 | TRBJ2-3 | TRBV9 | NA | CASSRDYNTDTQYF | TGTGCCAGCAGCCGGGACTACAACACAGATACGCAGTATTTT
NA | TRBJ1-3 | TRBV4-1 | NA | CASSPEEVLGNTIYF | TGCGCCAGCAGCCCGGAGGAGGTTCTCGGAAACACCATATATTTT
TRBD2 | TRBJ2-7 | TRBV4-2 | NA | CASSQERGLTNYEQYF | TGTGCCAGCAGCCAAGAGCGGGGACTAACAAACTACGAGCAGTACTTC
TRBD1 | TRBJ1-2 | TRBV19 | NA | CASNPSARGQRPIYGYTF | TGTGCCAGTAACCCCTCCGCCAGGGGACAGCGCCCGATCTATGGCTACACCTTC
NA | TRBJ1-2 | TRBV21-1 | NA | CASSKGRQGANYGYTF | TGTGCCAGCAGCAAAGGCCGTCAGGGGGCTAACTATGGCTACACCTTC
NA | TRBJ1-5 | TRBV4-1 | NA | CASSQDFRGGENQPQHF | TGCGCCAGCAGCCAAGATTTTCGGGGAGGGGAAAATCAGCCCCAGCATTTT
TRBD1 | TRBJ1-1 | TRBV5-1 | NA | CASSGQGVNTEAFF | TGCGCCAGCAGCGGACAGGGGGTGAACACTGAAGCTTTCTTT
NA | TRBJ1-3 | TRBV18 | NA | CASSPPFGDPSGNTIYF | TGTGCCAGCTCACCACCCTTCGGGGATCCCTCTGGAAACACCATATATTTT
TRBD2 | TRBJ2-3 | TRBV5-1 | NA | CASSLAGGPSDTQYF | TGCGCCAGCAGTTTAGCGGGGGGGCCATCAGATACGCAGTATTTT
NA | TRBJ1-3 | TRBV4-1 | NA | CASSEGPSGFSGNTIYF | TGCGCCAGCAGCGAAGGTCCCTCAGGTTTCTCTGGAAACACCATATATTTT
TRBD2 | TRBJ2-1 | TRBV4-1 | NA | CASSRELAGGHDEQFF | TGCGCCAGCAGCCGAGAGCTAGCGGGGGGCCACGATGAGCAGTTCTTC
TRBD1 | TRBJ1-5 | TRBV6-2/TRBV6-3 | NA | CASSTGQVNQPQHF | TGTGCCAGCAGCACGGGACAGGTCAATCAGCCCCAGCATTTT
TRBD2 | TRBJ2-1 | TRBV6-5 | NA | CASKGLAGNEQFF | TGTGCCAGCAAGGGACTAGCGGGGAATGAGCAGTTCTTC
TRBD1 | TRBJ1-5 | TRBV6-2/TRBV6-3 | NA | CASSRTADRGNQPQHF | TGTGCCAGCAGTAGGACAGCGGACAGGGGAAATCAGCCCCAGCATTTT
TRBD1 | TRBJ1-2 | TRBV5-4 | NA | CASSLEVGRGHYGYTF | TGTGCCAGCAGCTTGGAGGTTGGCAGGGGGCACTATGGCTACACCTTC
NA | TRBJ1-1 | TRBV12-3/TRBV12-4 | NA | CASRRGGRTEAFF | TGTGCCAGCAGGAGGGGGGGCAGAACTGAAGCTTTCTTT
NA | TRBJ1-1 | TRBV10-3 | once | CAISDRVRAHTEAFF | TGTGCCATCAGTGACCGGGTGCGCGCTCACACTGAAGCTTTCTTT
NA | TRBJ1-5 | TRBV6-1 | NA | CASSEERGRNQPQHF | TGTGCCAGCAGTGAGGAGAGAGGGCGCAATCAGCCCCAGCATTTT
TRBD1 | TRBJ1-2 | TRBV28 | NA | CASSDREGYGYTF | TGTGCCAGCAGTGACAGGGAAGGCTATGGCTACACCTTC
NA | TRBJ1-5 | TRBV7-9 | NA | CASSFGGAQHF | TGTGCCAGCAGCTTTGGCGGGGCCCAGCATTTT
TRBD1 | TRBJ1-4 | TRBV18 | NA | CASSPPARGWTNEKLFF | TGTGCCAGCTCACCACCTGCCAGGGGGTGGACTAATGAAAAACTGTTTTTT
NA | TRBJ2-2 | TRBV14 | NA | CASSQEGGPIAGELFF | TGTGCCAGCAGCCAAGAAGGAGGCCCCATCGCCGGGGAGCTGTTTTTT
TRBD1 | TRBJ1-2 | TRBV5-1 | NA | CASSFDRENYGYTF | TGCGCCAGCAGCTTCGACAGGGAGAACTATGGCTACACCTTC
TRBD1 | TRBJ1-6 | TRBV19 | NA | CASSIRTGAYNSPLHF | TGTGCCAGTAGTATAAGGACAGGGGCCTATAATTCACCCCTCCACTTT
NA | TRBJ2-1 | TRBV5-5 | NA | CASSVQGGYNEQFF | TGTGCCAGCAGCGTGCAGGGGGGCTACAATGAGCAGTTCTTC
NA | TRBJ1-2 | TRBV3-1/TRBV3-2 | NA | CASSQGLGYTF | TGTGCCAGCAGCCAAGGACTTGGCTACACCTTC